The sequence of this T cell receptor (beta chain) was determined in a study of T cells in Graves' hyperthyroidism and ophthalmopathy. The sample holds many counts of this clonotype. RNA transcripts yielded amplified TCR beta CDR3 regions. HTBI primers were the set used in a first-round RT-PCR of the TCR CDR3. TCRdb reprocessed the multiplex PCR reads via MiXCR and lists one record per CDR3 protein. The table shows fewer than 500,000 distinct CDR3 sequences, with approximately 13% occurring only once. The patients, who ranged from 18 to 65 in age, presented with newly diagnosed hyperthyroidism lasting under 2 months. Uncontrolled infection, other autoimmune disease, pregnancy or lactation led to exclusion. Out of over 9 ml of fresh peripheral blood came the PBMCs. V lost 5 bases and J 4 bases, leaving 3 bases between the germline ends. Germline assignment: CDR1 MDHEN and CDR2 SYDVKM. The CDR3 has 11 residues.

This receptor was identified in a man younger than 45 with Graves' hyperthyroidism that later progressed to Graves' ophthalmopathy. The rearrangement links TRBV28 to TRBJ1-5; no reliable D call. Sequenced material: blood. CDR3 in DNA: TGTGCCAGCAGTATTAATCAGCCCCAGCATTTT. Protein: CASSINQPQHF. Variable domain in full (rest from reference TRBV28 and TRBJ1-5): DVKVTQSSRYLVKRTGEKVFLECVQDMDHENMFWYRQDPGLGLRLIYFSYDVKMKEKGDIPEGYSVSREKKERFSLILESASTNQTSMYLCASSINQPQHFGDGTRLSIL.